A single sample is the source of the 25 T cell receptor beta chains below, sequenced in a study of blood T cells in healthy people across ages. A sample-barcoded 5' primer and a J-beta primer mix were used in a second PCR of roughly 7 to 11 cycles. TCRdb itself ran the 5' RACE reads through MiXCR, one entry per CDR3 protein. The table shows 650,000 to 1,000,000 distinct CDR3 sequences, with around 45% occurring only once. The specimen sequenced was blood. Every receptor here comes from a man older than 75 in good health.

The gene calls are TRBV7-8 and TRBJ2-7; no reliable D call. Trimming removed 2 bases at V and 1 base at J, with 9 bases between. CDR3 length: 14 amino acids. Germline CDR1 is SGHVS and CDR2 is FQNEAQ. This chain's CDR3 is CASSLRPRSYEQYF. Here the CDR3 DNA reads TGTGCCAGCAGCTTAAGGCCCCGTTCCTACGAGCAGTACTTC.

This clonotype showed up just a few times. The chain recombines TRBV18 with TRBJ2-5; maybe TRBD2 (6 bases). The DNA matches TRBJ2-7 better at its end, which makes the J call doubtful. Germline values: CDR1 KGHSH, CDR2 LQKENI. There are 14 residues in the CDR3. DNA of the CDR3: TGTGCCAGCTCACCGGCGGGATCTAGCTACGAGCAGTACTTC. Its protein product is CASSPAGSSYEQYF.

V gene TRBV7-9 combines with J gene TRBJ2-5; 8 bases fit TRBD2. The tail of the sequence fits TRBJ2-7 better, so the J call may be wrong. CDR1 is SEHNR, CDR2 FQNEAQ, per germline (reference sequence). CDR3 size: 15 residues. This CDR3 reads CASSAGGGLIDEQYF. CDR3 sequence (DNA): TGTGCCAGCAGCGCCGGCGGGGGGCTTATCGACGAGCAGTACTTC.

V and J are TRBV2 and TRBJ2-3, with a possible D match to TRBD2 (5 bases). Germline CDR1 and CDR2: SNHLY and FYNNEI. CDR3 size: 15 residues. V was cut by 0 bases and J by 6 bases, with 13 bases left in between. The CDR3 loop is CASSEANGRRDTQYF. The CDR3 coding sequence is TGTGCCAGCAGTGAAGCAAACGGTCGGAGGGATACGCAGTATTTT. The full variable domain, in which reference TRBV2 and TRBJ2-3 provide the parts outside the CDR3, is EPEVTQTPSHQVTQMGQEVILRCVPISNHLYFYWYRQILGQKVEFLVSFYNNEISEKSEIFDDQFSVERPDGSNFTLKIRSTKLEDSAMYFCASSEANGRRDTQYFGPGTRLTVL.

This clonotype was counted a few times. This chain connects TRBV7-9 to TRBJ2-6; 8 nucleotides line up with TRBD2. Per the germline V gene, CDR1 is SEHNR and CDR2 is FQNEAQ (reference sequence). This CDR3 has 18 residues. Unmatched junction bases numbered 7, after V lost 3 bases and J lost 0 bases. CDR3 nucleotide sequence: TGTGCCAGCAGCTTGAGGCGGGAGGTTATCTCTGGGGCCAACGTCCTGACTTTC. Protein: CASSLRREVISGANVLTF.

This chain's CDR3 is CASSFPLGTYTGELFF. The CDR3, as DNA: TGTGCCAGCAGTTTCCCCCTTGGCACCTACACCGGGGAGCTGTTTTTT. The chain links TRBV12-3 or TRBV12-4 to TRBJ2-2, with no clear D. V was pared by 3 bases and J by 3 bases, with 14 bases between. The CDR3 has 16 residues.

This clonotype has just one count. This chain joins TRBV7-9 and TRBJ2-1; TRBD2 matches 13 bases. Losses at the gene ends were 4 bases for V and 13 bases for J; bases not matched to a gene: 13. Looked up from germline, CDR1 is SEHNR and CDR2 is FQNEAQ (reference sequence). The CDR3 totals 16 residues. CDR3 sequence: CASSSGLAGLVETQFF. The CDR3 region has the DNA TGTGCCAGCAGCTCGGGACTAGCGGGACTGGTAGAGACCCAGTTCTTC.

V gene TRBV14 combines with J gene TRBJ2-1, with unresolved D. CDR1 and CDR2 (germline): SGHDN, FVKESK. This CDR3 is built from 14 residues. Between the trimmed V and J ends, which lost 1 base and 7 bases, there was a span of 11 bases. The CDR3 DNA is TGTGCCAGCAGCCAAGTCGGTAGCAAGAATGAGCAGTTCTTC. Encoded protein: CASSQVGSKNEQFF. The full variable domain, completed using reference TRBV14 and TRBJ2-1, is EAGVTQFPSHSVIEKGQTVTLRCDPISGHDNLYWYRRVMGKEIKFLLHFVKESKQDESGMPNNRFLAERTGGTYSTLKVQPAELEDSGVYFCASSQVGSKNEQFFGPGTRLTVL.

The rearrangement joins TRBV27 to TRBJ1-6, with D possibly matching TRBD1 (6 bases). Per germline, CDR1 MNHEY and CDR2 SMNVEV (reference sequence). The CDR3 has 15 amino acids. Trimming took 5 bases from V and 9 from J, leaving 17 bases between them. CDR3 in DNA: TGTGCCAGCAGTCCTCGGGGGCAGGGGAGTTCACCCCTCCACTTT. Translated, it gives CASSPRGQGSSPLHF.

The rearrangement uses TRBV30 and TRBJ1-6; 7 positions agree with TRBD1. The CDR3 length is 14 residues. CDR1 and CDR2 (germline): GTSNPN, SVGIG (reference sequence). V lost 4 bases to trimming and J lost 6 bases; unmatched junction nucleotides: 6. In nucleotides, the CDR3 is TGTGCCTGGAACAAAAACAGGGGTAATTCACCCCTCCACTTT. It is translated as CAWNKNRGNSPLHF.

The chain's CDR3 is CASSPQHGVGNEQYF. The CDR3 DNA reads TGTGCCAGCAGTCCCCAACATGGAGTAGGAAACGAGCAGTACTTC. V usage is TRBV27 and J usage is TRBJ2-4, with D uncertain. The end of the DNA fits TRBJ2-7 better, so the J call may be wrong. The CDR3 totals 15 residues. Germline V lookup: CDR1 MNHEY, CDR2 SMNVEV (reference sequence).

The chain recombines TRBV7-2 with TRBJ1-6; D remains ambiguous. This CDR3 has 14 amino acids. CDR1 SGHTA and CDR2 FQGNSA come from the germline V gene. The V and J ends lost 2 bases and 7 bases respectively, with 9 bases between them. CDR3 nucleotides: TGTGCCAGCAGCTTAAGGACGGACAATTCACCCCTCCACTTT. Its protein product is CASSLRTDNSPLHF.

About this clonotype: This clone may be a read error of a much larger clone one base away. The V gene is TRBV3-1, the J gene TRBJ2-7; perhaps TRBD1 as D (5 bases). Germline V CDR1 and CDR2: LGHDT, YNNKEL (reference sequence). CDR3 length: 15 amino acids. The chain's CDR3 is CAGSQDPRTNYEQYF. CDR3 sequence (DNA): TGTGCCGGCAGCCAAGATCCTCGGACAAACTACGAGCAGTACTTC.

This clonotype was recorded many times. This chain joins TRBV24-1 and TRBJ2-7; D is unclear. Trimming pared 3 bases from V and 2 bases from J, leaving 10 bases between. Germline CDR1 is KGHDR and CDR2 is SFDVKD. CDR3 length equals 14 residues. The DNA of the CDR3 is TGTGCCACCAGTGATCCCGATTTAGCCTACGAGCAGTACTTC. Protein: CATSDPDLAYEQYF.

This clonotype showed up just a few times. This rearrangement joins TRBV7-3 to TRBJ2-5; D might be TRBD2 (6 bases). Germline CDR1 reads SGHTA; CDR2 reads FQGTGA. V lost 1 base, J lost 6 bases, and 18 bases lay in between. The CDR3 sequence is 16 residues long. The CDR3 protein is CASSLSTPGGAQTQYF. DNA of the CDR3: TGTGCCAGCAGCTTAAGTACCCCTGGAGGGGCGCAGACCCAGTACTTC.

The chain carries TRBV20-1 and TRBJ2-1; 9 bases are shared with TRBD2. The CDR3 extends over 17 amino acids. The V gene's germline CDR1 is DFQATT and CDR2 SNEGSKA (reference sequence). With V trimmed by 0 bases and J by 0 bases, 6 bases remained unmatched. DNA for the CDR3: TGCAGTGCTAGAGATTGGGGTAGCGGGAGCTCCTACAATGAGCAGTTCTTC. Its protein product is CSARDWGSGSSYNEQFF.

This clonotype has ten or more counts. The chain links TRBV12-3 or TRBV12-4 to TRBJ2-1; 9 bases align to TRBD1. This CDR3 is 15 amino acids long. Losses at the gene ends were 3 bases for V and 7 bases for J; bases not matched to a gene: 7. CDR3 amino acids: CASSLDRGDGNEQFF. The CDR3 DNA follows: TGTGCCAGCAGTTTGGACAGGGGTGATGGGAATGAGCAGTTCTTC.

This clonotype occurred a few times. This may be a read error: a much more frequent sequence differs by one nucleotide. The J gene is TRBJ2-7, the V gene TRBV7-3, with D perhaps matching TRBD1 (5 bases). Gene TRBJ2-5 matches the end of the DNA better, so the J call may be wrong. There are 13 residues in the CDR3. Germline CDR1 is SGHTA and CDR2 is FQGTGA. The CDR3 coding sequence is TGTGCCAGCAGCGTAGGGGCTCTTGAGACCCAGTACTTC. Translating gives CASSVGALETQYF.

The gene calls are TRBV5-1 and TRBJ2-7, with 8 nucleotides matching TRBD1. Germline CDR1 and CDR2: SGHRS and YFSETQ. The CDR3 is 15 amino acids. Unmatched junction bases numbered 8, after V lost 4 bases and J lost 2 bases. The DNA of the CDR3 is TGCGCCAGCAGCCGGGGGACAGGCGATGCCTACGAGCAGTACTTC. Translated: CASSRGTGDAYEQYF.

This clonotype came up many times. The chain couples TRBV7-2 to TRBJ2-1; TRBD1 matches 8 bases. The CDR3 is 13 amino acids. The germline gives CDR1 SGHTA, CDR2 FQGNSA. V shed 5 bases and J 8 bases; nucleotides not matched to a gene: 5. The CDR3 sequence is CASSGRGRDEQFF. The DNA of the CDR3 is TGTGCCAGCAGCGGCAGGGGGCGAGATGAGCAGTTCTTC. Variable domain in full (rest from reference TRBV7-2 and TRBJ2-1): GAGVSQSPSNKVTEKGKDVELRCDPISGHTALYWYRQSLGQGLEFLIYFQGNSAPDKSGLPSDRFSAERTGGSVSTLTIQRTQQEDSAVYLCASSGRGRDEQFFGPGTRLTVL.

The CDR3 DNA follows: TGCGCCAGCAGCCAAGATCACCGTGTCCCACATGAGCAGTTCTTC. Its translation: CASSQDHRVPHEQFF. The rearrangement joins TRBV4-3 to TRBJ2-1; no reliable D call. The CDR3 contains 15 residues. CDR1 is LGHNA, CDR2 YSLEER, per germline. V was shortened by 0 bases and J by 8 bases, with 14 bases between the two germline ends.

This clonotype was seen more than once but under ten times. This rearrangement joins TRBV10-3 to TRBJ2-2; 10 bases map to TRBD1. This CDR3 is built from 15 residues. CDR1 ENHRY and CDR2 SYGVKD come from the germline V gene. The V segment lost 3 bases and the J segment 5 bases; nucleotides outside the gene matches: 3. The CDR3 region is CAISEGTGDTGELFF. CDR3 bases: TGTGCCATCAGTGAAGGGACAGGGGATACCGGGGAGCTGTTTTTT.

This clonotype has only a few counts. The V call is TRBV7-2, the J call TRBJ2-1; 7 bases agree with TRBD2. V lost 8 bases and J lost 0; bases outside the gene matches: 7. This CDR3 spans 15 amino acids. CDR1 is SGHTA and CDR2 is FQGNSA in the germline V gene. The CDR3 region is CASYRGGSSYNEQFF. The CDR3 DNA sequence: TGTGCCAGCTATCGAGGCGGGAGCTCCTACAATGAGCAGTTCTTC.

The J gene is TRBJ2-7, the V gene TRBV6-6; D call uncertain. The germline gives CDR1 MNHNY, CDR2 SVGAGI (reference sequence). This CDR3 is built from 11 residues. Trimming cost V 8 bases and J 7 bases, with 12 bases left between them. Written as DNA, the CDR3 is TGTGCCAGCGCGGTTGCGGAGGAGCAGTACTTC. Amino acid sequence: CASAVAEEQYF.

The table lists this clonotype with a few counts. The chain combines TRBV20-1 with TRBJ2-1; TRBD2 matches at 8 bases. Germline V gene lookup returns CDR1 DFQATT and CDR2 SNEGSKA (reference sequence). This CDR3 has 15 amino acids. The trim removed 5 bases at V and 2 bases at J, leaving 8 bases unmatched. CDR3 protein: CSAPQGAGAYNEQFF. The CDR3 bases are TGCAGTGCTCCCCAAGGAGCGGGGGCCTACAATGAGCAGTTCTTC.